Below are 29 T cell receptor beta chains sequenced from a single sample in a study of T cells in tuberculosis (dated by TCRdb to 2016 to 2018). To prepare the library, the immunoSEQ multiplex PCR assay was applied. TCRdb's version of the immuneACCESS table is confined to in-frame rearrangements and falls short of the full clone set. An unresolved V gene accounts for under half of the shortfall where checked; the remainder is of unknown origin. A total of roughly 41,000 clones appear in this sample, almost 95% of them only once. The ten largest clones add up to roughly 12% of the sample. The material sequenced was PBMCs. Every receptor here comes from a donor between 10 and 35 years old with latent tuberculosis or without tuberculosis infection. Some clones in this sample may be carry-over from other donors' samples.

The chain joins TRBV5-1 to TRBJ2-1, with 11 bases lining up with TRBD2. CDR3 length: 17 residues. The ends lost 4 bases at V and 2 bases at J; junction bases unmatched: 8. Germline loops: CDR1 SGHRS, CDR2 YFSETQ. Here the CDR3 DNA reads TGCGCCAGCAGCCAACAGGGGACTAGCGGAACCTACAATGAGCAGTTCTTC. It yields the protein CASSQQGTSGTYNEQFF. The full variable domain, completed using reference TRBV5-1 and TRBJ2-1, is KAGVTQTPRYLIKTRGQQVTLSCSPISGHRSVSWYQQTPGQGLQFLFEYFSETQRNKGNFPGRFSGRQFSNSRSEMNVSTLELGDSALYLCASSQQGTSGTYNEQFFGPGTRLTVL.

This rearrangement joins TRBV30 to TRBJ1-1; TRBD1 is a possible D gene (6 bases). Per the germline V gene, CDR1 is GTSNPN and CDR2 is SVGIG (reference sequence). The V and J ends lost 0 bases and 1 base respectively, with 12 bases between them. The CDR3 loop spans 15 amino acids. The CDR3 is CAWSVRGGKNTEAFF. The CDR3 region has the DNA TGTGCCTGGAGTGTACGAGGGGGAAAGAACACTGAAGCTTTCTTT.

The J gene is TRBJ2-6, the V gene TRBV30; D might be TRBD2 (6 bases). The CDR3 sequence is 16 residues long. Germline CDR1 GTSNPN, CDR2 SVGIG (reference sequence). Trimming left V 4 bases short and J 1 base short, with 14 bases between. DNA for the CDR3: TGTGCCTGGAACCCCGGAGGGCAATCTGGGGCCAACGTCCTGACTTTC. Translating gives CAWNPGGQSGANVLTF.

This clone was seen a handful of times. This CDR3 is CASSEVGIGDEQFF. For the CDR3, the DNA is TGTGCCAGCAGTGAAGTAGGAATAGGGGATGAGCAGTTCTTC. V gene TRBV6-1 combines with J gene TRBJ2-1, with D possibly matching TRBD1 (5 bases). The CDR3 is 14 amino acids. V lost 1 base to trimming and J lost 8 bases, with 12 bases between them. CDR1 and CDR2 from the germline V gene are MNHNS and SASEGT.

This rearrangement joins TRBV5-4 to TRBJ2-7; D may be TRBD1 (6 bases). V was trimmed by 1 base and J by 0 bases, leaving 14 bases between them. The CDR3 runs 16 residues. Germline CDR1 is SGHNT and CDR2 is YYREEE (reference sequence). The CDR3 sequence: CASSLTGTRSSYEQYF. Written as DNA, the CDR3 is TGTGCCAGCAGCTTGACCGGGACACGAAGCTCCTACGAGCAGTACTTC. Variable domain in full (rest from reference TRBV5-4 and TRBJ2-7): ETGVTQSPTHLIKTRGQQVTLRCSSQSGHNTVSWYQQALGQGPQFIFQYYREEENGRGNFPPRFSGLQFPNYSSELNVNALELDDSALYLCASSLTGTRSSYEQYFGPGTRLTVT.

V usage is TRBV4-3 and J usage is TRBJ2-5; maybe TRBD1 (6 bases). Germline CDR1 reads LGHNA; CDR2 reads YSLEER. CDR3 length equals 14 residues. With 5 bases removed from V and 4 bases from J, the gap between germline ends came to 14 bases. The CDR3: CASSSGVLGETQYF. In DNA, the CDR3 is TGCGCCAGCAGCTCAGGGGTTTTGGGAGAGACCCAGTACTTC.

The V call is TRBV2, the J call TRBJ1-2, with 8 bases lining up with TRBD1. The CDR3 covers 13 residues. Trimming cost V 8 bases and J 5 bases; bases outside gene matches: 7. Germline V lookup: CDR1 SNHLY, CDR2 FYNNEI. CDR3 DNA sequence: TGTGCCAGCTGTCCGCAGGGGGCGTATGGCTACACCTTC. This translates into CASCPQGAYGYTF.

This CDR3 reads CASSLQTVALQANYGYTF. Written as DNA, the CDR3 is TGCGCCAGCAGCCTTCAGACCGTAGCGCTTCAAGCTAACTATGGCTACACCTTC. The V gene is TRBV4-1, the J gene TRBJ1-2; D gene unclear. Germline V gene lookup returns CDR1 MGHRA and CDR2 YSYEKL. The ends were cut back, 4 bases at V and 0 bases at J, with 21 bases in the middle. The CDR3 runs 18 residues.

The rearrangement uses TRBV5-4 and TRBJ2-1; no clear D gene. From germline, CDR1 is SGHNT and CDR2 YYREEE (reference sequence). V was pared by 4 bases and J by 6 bases, with 8 bases between. The CDR3 is made up of 12 amino acids. The CDR3 nucleotides are TGTGCCAGCAGCATACAACCCAATGAGCAGTTCTTC. Encoded protein: CASSIQPNEQFF.

The V and J genes are TRBV5-4 and TRBJ2-7; TRBD1 agrees at 7 bases. CDR1 and CDR2 from the germline V gene are SGHNT and YYREEE (reference sequence). V lost 8 bases and J lost 0; bases outside the gene matches: 2. This CDR3 is built from 12 residues. In nucleotides, the CDR3 is TGTGCCAGTGGACAGGACTCCTACGAGCAGTACTTC. Translation gives CASGQDSYEQYF.

The rearrangement uses TRBV6-6 and TRBJ1-2, with 7 bases fitting TRBD1. Trimming at V came to 5 bases and at J to 4 bases, leaving 1 base not matched to a gene. Looked up from germline, CDR1 is MNHNY and CDR2 is SVGAGI (reference sequence). The CDR3 extends over 12 amino acids. The CDR3 coding sequence is TGTGCCAGCAGTCGACAGGGCTATGGCTACACCTTC. Translated: CASSRQGYGYTF.

CDR3 bases: TGTGCCAGCAGCGTTAACAGGGTGGGAAACATTCAGTACTTC. Translating gives CASSVNRVGNIQYF. This chain links TRBV9 with TRBJ2-4; a weak D match, TRBD1 (6 bases). Deletions cut 2 bases from V and 6 bases from J, with 12 bases between. The germline V gene encodes CDR1 SGDLS and CDR2 YYNGEE. The length of the CDR3 is 14 residues.

DNA for the CDR3: TGTGCCATCCAGGATCGAGGGGGGGGCTATAATTCACCCCTCCACTTT. It specifies CAIQDRGGGYNSPLHF. The chain couples TRBV10-3 to TRBJ1-6, with a weak D call TRBD1 (6 bases). The V gene's germline CDR1 is ENHRY and CDR2 SYGVKD. The CDR3 has 16 residues. Deletions cut 8 bases from V and 3 bases from J, with 17 bases between.

This clone was counted a single time. The J gene is TRBJ2-3, the V gene TRBV5-1; TRBD2 is a possible D gene (7 bases). V lost 0 bases and J 2 bases, leaving 13 bases between the germline ends. The CDR3 spans 16 residues. Germline V CDR1 and CDR2: SGHRS, YFSETQ. CDR3 DNA sequence: TGCGCCAGCAGCTTGGCCTCTCGGGGGGCCACAGATACGCAGTATTTT. As protein: CASSLASRGATDTQYF.

This clone occurred once. CDR3 in amino acids: CASSPSRGLNEQYV. The CDR3 region has the DNA TGTGCCAGCAGCCCATCCAGGGGTCTCAACGAGCAGTACGTC. V gene TRBV6-5 combines with J gene TRBJ2-7, with a possible D match to TRBD1 (6 bases). V lost 6 bases to trimming and J lost 5 bases, with 17 bases between them. The CDR3 spans 14 residues. Germline CDR1 and CDR2: MNHEY and SVGAGI.

The V gene is TRBV4-1, the J gene TRBJ2-1; 10 bases line up with TRBD1. J lost 9 bases, V lost 3 bases, and 8 bases had no gene match. Germline V CDR1 and CDR2: MGHRA, YSYEKL. The CDR3 spans 15 residues. Here the CDR3 reads CASSQPRDRGVEQFF. The CDR3 region has the DNA TGCGCCAGCAGCCAGCCAAGGGACAGGGGTGTTGAGCAGTTCTTC.

The gene calls are TRBV7-2 and TRBJ2-1, with 14 bases identical to TRBD2. V shed 1 base, J shed 8 bases, and the junction held 4 bases outside the gene matches. Germline CDR1 SGHTA, CDR2 FQGNSA. The CDR3 has 16 residues. CDR3 nucleotides: TGTGCCAGCAGCTTAGTGACTAGCGGGGGGGGCGATGAGCAGTTCTTC. Translation gives CASSLVTSGGGDEQFF.

This chain uses TRBV27 with TRBJ1-5; perhaps TRBD1 as D (5 bases). The V end was cut by 10 bases, the J end by 7 bases, with 17 bases between. Germline V lookup: CDR1 MNHEY, CDR2 SMNVEV (reference sequence). The CDR3 contains 13 residues. CDR3 in DNA: TGTGCCACAGCGTTTAGGAGGGACCAGCCCCAGCATTTT. Residues: CATAFRRDQPQHF.

The chain has TRBV2 and TRBJ1-1, with D maybe TRBD1 (6 bases). V was pared by 7 bases and J by 1 base, with 16 bases between. The CDR3 has 15 residues. Per the germline V gene, CDR1 is SNHLY and CDR2 is FYNNEI. The CDR3 spells CASTSRRTENTEAFF. The CDR3 region has the DNA TGTGCCAGCACTTCTCGCAGGACAGAGAACACTGAAGCTTTCTTT.

This chain uses TRBV5-1 with TRBJ2-2; D may be TRBD1 (5 bases). Per germline, CDR1 SGHRS and CDR2 YFSETQ. Trimming stripped 1 base from V and 0 bases from J, with 7 bases between. The CDR3 sequence is 15 residues long. The CDR3 nucleotides read TGCGCCAGCAGCTTGACAGGAACGAACACCGGGGAGCTGTTTTTT. Its translation is CASSLTGTNTGELFF.

CDR3 residues: CASRETWRDREEGEQYF. DNA for the CDR3: TGCGCCAGCAGGGAGACATGGCGGGACAGGGAGGAGGGCGAGCAGTACTTC. The V call is TRBV4-1, the J call TRBJ2-7; 9 bases align to TRBD1. The CDR3 covers 17 residues. Germline CDR1 and CDR2: MGHRA and YSYEKL. The trim removed 6 bases at V and 6 bases at J, leaving 18 bases unmatched.

The chain employs TRBV18 and TRBJ1-2; possibly TRBD1 for D (5 bases). V lost 0 bases and J lost 2, with 7 bases in between. This CDR3 is built from 14 residues. Per germline, CDR1 KGHSH and CDR2 LQKENI. This CDR3 is CASSPPGGNYGYTF. The CDR3 region has the DNA TGTGCCAGCTCACCACCGGGGGGAAACTATGGCTACACCTTC.

The chain employs TRBV30 and TRBJ2-2; 8 positions agree with TRBD1. This CDR3 is 15 amino acids long. The V gene end was trimmed by 4 bases and the J gene end by 7 bases; junction bases not matched to a gene: 11. Per the germline V gene, CDR1 is GTSNPN and CDR2 is SVGIG (reference sequence). In DNA, the CDR3 is TGTGCCTGGAAACGTGCAGGGGGCGATGACGGGGAGCTGTTTTTT. It is translated as CAWKRAGGDDGELFF.

The count of this clone is one. V usage is TRBV6-6 and J usage is TRBJ1-5; D unclear. The V end lost 9 bases, the J end lost 0 bases, and 18 bases lay between the germline ends. Germline CDR1 MNHNY, CDR2 SVGAGI (reference sequence). CDR3 length: 16 amino acids. The CDR3 is CASQTGRALSNQPQHF. The DNA for the CDR3 is TGTGCCAGTCAAACTGGGAGGGCGCTTAGCAATCAGCCCCAGCATTTT.

The V and J genes are TRBV5-6 and TRBJ1-1, with 7 bases lining up with TRBD1. Germline V CDR1 and CDR2: SGHDT, YYEEEE. J was trimmed by 0 bases and V by 0 bases; bases with no gene match: 2. This CDR3 region has 15 residues. The CDR3 protein is CASSLDRGMNTEAFF. The CDR3 DNA reads TGTGCCAGCAGCTTGGACAGGGGCATGAACACTGAAGCTTTCTTT.

This chain connects TRBV5-6 to TRBJ1-6; 7 nucleotides match TRBD1. CDR3 size: 15 residues. Germline-derived CDR1 and CDR2 are SGHDT and YYEEEE. Unmatched junction bases numbered 3, after V lost 4 bases and J lost 2 bases. CDR3 sequence (DNA): TGTGCCAGCAGCACAGGGGATACCTATAATTCACCCCTCCACTTT. As protein: CASSTGDTYNSPLHF.

V usage is TRBV6-1 and J usage is TRBJ2-3, with a possible D match to TRBD2 (6 bases). The V gene lost 5 bases and the J gene lost 3 bases, with 15 bases spanning the gap. The CDR3 has 15 amino acids. CDR1 and CDR2 (germline): MNHNS, SASEGT. The CDR3 is CASSRTGVGTDTQYF. CDR3 nucleotides: TGTGCCAGCAGTCGAACGGGGGTTGGTACAGATACGCAGTATTTT.

The chain combines TRBV27 with TRBJ2-7; 8 bases agree with TRBD1. CDR3 size: 15 residues. Unmatched junction bases numbered 11, after V lost 6 bases and J lost 4 bases. Per the germline V gene, CDR1 is MNHEY and CDR2 is SMNVEV (reference sequence). The CDR3 DNA reads as TGTGCCAGCAGCCCCCACAGGACAGGGCGGTACGAGCAGTACTTC. Translation gives CASSPHRTGRYEQYF.

This clone was seen only once. The V and J genes are TRBV18 and TRBJ1-3; D ambiguous. Germline V gene lookup returns CDR1 KGHSH and CDR2 LQKENI. The CDR3 is 15 residues long. With 6 bases removed from V and 2 bases from J, the gap between germline ends came to 14 bases. The CDR3 here is CASSASVSPGNTIYF. In nucleotides, the CDR3 is TGTGCCAGCTCCGCGTCTGTCTCCCCTGGAAACACCATATATTTT.